The T cell receptor beta chain under discussion was sequenced for a study of blood T cell repertoires in COVID-19. For the study at large: T cells, B-cell-depleted T cells, or PBMCs provided the cDNA or gDNA that served as material.

Original methodology: Using reference gene primer amplification, nucleated cell counts were estimated. Sequencing was performed with immunoSEQ multiplex PCR; in TCRdb, only in-frame clones are kept and a portion is missing. D and trimming come from the DNA, and the V and J calls and clone size come from that table. Of 210,000 or so clones detected, 86% appear once; the ten largest clones hold over 2%. The CDR3 spans 16 residues. Germline CDR1 and CDR2: MNHEY and SMNVEV (reference sequence). Trimming stripped 6 bases from V and 3 bases from J, with 20 bases between. This clone showed up just once. The V call is TRBV27, the J call TRBJ1-1, with D unclear. Sequenced sample: peripheral blood. The receptor comes from a woman in her forties or fifties with acute or convalescent COVID-19. The CDR3 loop reads CASRPSSQAAYTEAFF. In DNA form, the CDR3 reads TGTGCCAGCAGGCCGTCAAGCCAGGCCGCGTACACTGAAGCTTTCTTT.